The clone carrying this TCR beta chain was counted at least ten times. Antigen specificity is unknown. The CDR3 covers 14 residues. Germline assignment: CDR1 MDHEN and CDR2 SYDVKM. V was clipped by 5 bases and J by 2 bases; unmatched bases: 4. The data were obtained in a study of regulatory T cells in long-lasting Graves disease. Whole-study findings and limits: Blood alone, not thyroid tissue, was studied. Favored usage of TRBV28, TRBJ1-2 and TRBJ2-5 was recorded in persistent disease.

Time point denoted: newly diagnosed GD, antithyroid drugs for less than 3 months. PBMCs were the source of the RNA used for TCR sequencing. Construction of the TCR beta libraries employed iRepertoire HTBI primers in conjunction with Arm-PCR of CDR3 regions. TCRdb redid the calling of the multiplex PCR reads with MiXCR, one entry per CDR3 protein. The repertoire holds around 470,000 distinct CDR3 sequences, with around 15% as singletons. This sample also appeared in a second study, on T cells in Graves' hyperthyroidism and ophthalmopathy. That paper notes: RT-PCR in the first round (using the HTBI primer set) targeted the TCR CDR3. Peripheral blood also featured most of the thyroid clonotypes expanded above 0.001.

The sequence came from a woman aged 50 to 65 with Graves disease. V and J are TRBV28 and TRBJ2-3; 7 bases match TRBD1. The sample in question was peripheral blood mononuclear cells (PBMCs), obtained at new diagnosis, from a patient treated with antithyroid drugs. The CDR3 protein is CASSRDSLTDTQYF. CDR3 coding DNA: TGTGCCAGCAGTCGGGACAGTCTCACAGATACGCAGTATTTT.